Each of the 11 T cell receptor beta chains below was sequenced from the same sample in a study of blood T cell repertoires in COVID-19. Measured with immunoSEQ multiplex PCR; TCRdb has only the in-frame clones, and not every one. The table shows about 51,000 clones, with 75% to 90% occurring only once. The sequenced material came from peripheral blood. Receptors were obtained from a man between 60 and 70 years old with acute or convalescent COVID-19.

The chain joins TRBV25-1 to TRBJ2-1; D might be TRBD1 (5 bases). V gave up 0 bases and J gave up 7 bases, with 13 bases separating them. CDR1 MGHDK and CDR2 SYGVNS come from the germline V gene. This CDR3 comprises 15 residues. The CDR3 reads CASSEYLQGRNEQFF. As DNA, the CDR3 is TGTGCCAGCAGTGAATATTTGCAGGGAAGAAATGAGCAGTTCTTC.

This CDR3 is CATGQGGSLEQYF. CDR3 bases: TGTGCCACCGGACAGGGGGGTAGTCTCGAGCAGTACTTC. This chain joins TRBV18 and TRBJ2-7; 10 nucleotides agree with TRBD1. CDR1 is KGHSH and CDR2 is LQKENI in the germline V gene. CDR3 length: 13 residues. Trimming cost V 10 bases and J 6 bases; bases outside gene matches: 9.

The DNA of the CDR3 is TGTGCCAGCAGCGCACTAGCGGGGGTCTCCACAGATACGCAGTATTTT. Translated: CASSALAGVSTDTQYF. The J gene is TRBJ2-3, the V gene TRBV9, with 11 bases lining up with TRBD2. V lost 3 bases to trimming and J lost 2 bases; unmatched junction nucleotides: 5. In germline, CDR1 is SGDLS, CDR2 YYNGEE. The CDR3 has 16 residues.

The chain recombines TRBV11-2 with TRBJ1-1; D is perhaps TRBD1 (6 bases). The CDR3 spans 13 residues. V was cut by 0 bases and J by 11 bases, with 13 bases left in between. Germline lookup yields CDR1 SGHAT and CDR2 FQNNGV. CDR3 nucleotide sequence: TGTGCCAGCAGCTTAGAACAGGGAGGGAGGGCTTTCTTT. This encodes CASSLEQGGRAFF.

V gene TRBV4-3 combines with J gene TRBJ2-1, with 8 bases fitting TRBD2. Trimming cost V 3 bases and J 5 bases; bases outside gene matches: 9. The CDR3 is 16 amino acids. Germline V gene lookup returns CDR1 LGHNA and CDR2 YSLEER. CDR3 sequence (DNA): TGCGCCAGCAGCCAGAGAGCGGGGGTGAAGAACAATGAGCAGTTCTTC. Residues: CASSQRAGVKNNEQFF.

This clone showed up just a few times. The genes are TRBV28 and TRBJ2-7; possibly TRBD2 for D (5 bases). CDR3 length: 17 amino acids. V was trimmed by 2 bases and J by 5 bases, leaving 22 bases between them. CDR1 is MDHEN and CDR2 is SYDVKM in the germline V gene. This CDR3 is CASSLPPETGEIDEQYF. The CDR3 region has the DNA TGTGCCAGCAGTTTACCTCCCGAAACCGGGGAGATAGACGAGCAGTACTTC.

This clone was recorded once. The gene calls are TRBV27 and TRBJ1-4, with D maybe TRBD1 (5 bases). Germline V gene sequence: CDR1 MNHEY, CDR2 SMNVEV (reference sequence). The CDR3 spans 17 residues. Trimming removed 6 bases from V and 4 bases from J, with 21 bases in between. The CDR3 spells CASSPSWSAGVNEKLFF. The CDR3 DNA reads TGTGCCAGCAGCCCGAGTTGGTCCGCGGGGGTTAATGAAAAACTGTTTTTT.

V and J are TRBV27 and TRBJ1-1; D is unclear. The CDR3 length is 15 residues. Germline V CDR1 and CDR2: MNHEY, SMNVEV (reference sequence). V lost 7 bases and J lost 3, with 18 bases in between. The CDR3 reads CASKSRALRDTEAFF. In DNA form, the CDR3 reads TGTGCCAGCAAATCTAGAGCGTTACGCGACACTGAAGCTTTCTTT.

The chain combines TRBV4-2 with TRBJ1-1; D ambiguous. The germline V and J ends were trimmed by 0 bases and 1 base, with 9 bases remaining between them. Germline V gene lookup returns CDR1 LGHNA and CDR2 YNFKEQ. This CDR3 comprises 15 residues. CDR3 region: CASSQDGVRNTEAFF. The CDR3 DNA follows: TGTGCCAGCAGCCAAGATGGAGTGAGGAACACTGAAGCTTTCTTT.

As regards this clone: The germline gene is not matched at one end of the junction; a read error may be the cause. The rearrangement joins TRBV7-8 to TRBJ2-6; D tentatively reads TRBD1 or TRBD2 (5 bases each). The length of the CDR3 is 15 residues. Per germline, CDR1 SGHVS and CDR2 FQNEAQ. The CDR3 region is CASNLLGVGANVLTF. The CDR3, as DNA: TGTGCCAGCAACTTACTAGGGGTTGGGGCCAACGTCCTGACTTTC.

V is TRBV29-1 and J is TRBJ2-7; weak D call: TRBD2 (7 bases). Germline CDR1 is SQVTM and CDR2 is ANQGSEA. This CDR3 contains 13 residues. V was trimmed by 2 bases and J by 3 bases, leaving 11 bases between them. The CDR3 sequence is CSVEQGRGYEQYF. CDR3 bases: TGCAGCGTTGAACAGGGGAGGGGCTACGAGCAGTACTTC.